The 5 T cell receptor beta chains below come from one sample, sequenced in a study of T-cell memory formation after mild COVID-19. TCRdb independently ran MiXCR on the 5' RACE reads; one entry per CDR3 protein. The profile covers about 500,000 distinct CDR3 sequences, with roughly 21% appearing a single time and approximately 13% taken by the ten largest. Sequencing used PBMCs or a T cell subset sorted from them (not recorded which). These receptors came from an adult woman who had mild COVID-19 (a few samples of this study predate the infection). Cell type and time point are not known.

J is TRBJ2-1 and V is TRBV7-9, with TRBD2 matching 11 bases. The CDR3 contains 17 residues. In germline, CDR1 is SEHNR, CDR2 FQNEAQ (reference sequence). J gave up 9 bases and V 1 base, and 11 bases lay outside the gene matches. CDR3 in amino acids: CASSLGLLAGGGGEQFF. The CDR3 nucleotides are TGTGCCAGCAGCTTAGGCCTTCTAGCGGGAGGTGGCGGTGAGCAGTTCTTC. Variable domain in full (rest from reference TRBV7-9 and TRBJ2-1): DTGVSQNPRHKITKRGQNVTFRCDPISEHNRLYWYRQTLGQGPEFLTYFQNEAQLEKSRLLSDRFSAERPKGSFSTLEIQRTEQGDSAMYLCASSLGLLAGGGGEQFFGPGTRLTVL.

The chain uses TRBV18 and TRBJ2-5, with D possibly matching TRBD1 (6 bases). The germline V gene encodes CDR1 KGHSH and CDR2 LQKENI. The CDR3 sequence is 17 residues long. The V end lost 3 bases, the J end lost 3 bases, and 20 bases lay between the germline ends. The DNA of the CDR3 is TGTGCCAGCTCACCTCTTCCGGGAACAAGGACAGAAGAGACCCAGTACTTC. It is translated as CASSPLPGTRTEETQYF. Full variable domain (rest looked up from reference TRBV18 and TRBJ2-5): NAGVMQNPRHLVRRRGQEARLRCSPMKGHSHVYWYRQLPEEGLKFMVYLQKENIIDESGMPKERFSAEFPKEGPSILRIQQVVRGDSAAYFCASSPLPGTRTEETQYFGPGTRLLVL.

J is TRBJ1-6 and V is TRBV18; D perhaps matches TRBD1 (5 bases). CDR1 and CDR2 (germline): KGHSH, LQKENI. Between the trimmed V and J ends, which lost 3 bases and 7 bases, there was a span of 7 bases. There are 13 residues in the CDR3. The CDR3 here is CASSPAGNSPLHF. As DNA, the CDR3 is TGTGCCAGCTCACCGGCAGGGAATTCACCCCTCCACTTT.

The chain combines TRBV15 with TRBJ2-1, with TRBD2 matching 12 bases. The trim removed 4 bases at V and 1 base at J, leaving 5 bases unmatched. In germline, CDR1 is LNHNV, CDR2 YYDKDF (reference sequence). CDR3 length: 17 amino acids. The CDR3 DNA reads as TGTGCCACCAGCAATCAACTAGCGGGAGGTTCCTACAATGAGCAGTTCTTC. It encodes CATSNQLAGGSYNEQFF. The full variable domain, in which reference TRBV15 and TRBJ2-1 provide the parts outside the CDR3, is DAMVIQNPRYQVTQFGKPVTLSCSQTLNHNVMYWYQQKSSQAPKLLFHYYDKDFNNEADTPDNFQSRRPNTSFCFLDIRSPGLGDTAMYLCATSNQLAGGSYNEQFFGPGTRLTVL.

DNA of the CDR3: TGTGCCAGCAGCATCTCTAGCGGGGGGAGTTGGAATGAGCAGTTCTTC. This codes for CASSISSGGSWNEQFF. V is TRBV12-3 or TRBV12-4 and J is TRBJ2-1; 11 nucleotides match TRBD2. The V and J ends lost 6 bases and 7 bases, in that order; junction bases with no gene match: 11. This CDR3 region has 16 residues.